This passage covers 2 T cell receptor beta chains from one sample sequenced in a study of CD8+ T cells in alopecia areata. Extracted RNA was reverse transcribed into cDNA, the sequencing template. The method was immunoSEQ multiplex PCR; TCRdb's version includes in-frame clones alone and lacks a portion of them. Of about 150,000 clones listed, about three fifths are singletons. Sequenced sample: CD4+ T cells sorted from blood. These receptors originate from a human donor in good health.

The gene calls are TRBV30 and TRBJ2-3; either TRBD1 or TRBD2 may supply D (5 bases each). The CDR3 is 13 residues long. CDR1 is GTSNPN and CDR2 is SVGIG in the germline V gene (reference sequence). V lost 5 bases to trimming and J lost 2 bases, with 11 bases between them. CDR3: CAWARGFTDTQYF. The CDR3 nucleotides are TGTGCCTGGGCGAGGGGATTCACAGATACGCAGTATTTT.

This clone was counted between two and nine times. This chain connects TRBV29-1 to TRBJ2-1, with D unresolved. The ends were cut back, 7 bases at V and 3 bases at J, with 7 bases in the middle. The CDR3 is 11 residues long. The V gene's germline CDR1 is SQVTM and CDR2 ANQGSEA. The DNA for the CDR3 is TGCAGCGCCCGAAGCTACAATGAGCAGTTCTTC. Amino acids: CSARSYNEQFF.